Presented here are 4 T cell receptor beta chains from one specimen sequenced in a study of beta chain features in type 1 diabetes. The investigators reverse transcribed all of the isolated RNA, so they sequenced expressed TCRB transcripts. Assay used: immunoSEQ multiplex PCR; TCRdb lists only in-frame clones, some missing. Here the sample spans 90,000 to 110,000 clones, roughly 43% being singletons. Material for sequencing was stem cell memory CD4+ T cells from blood. These TCRs come from a woman younger than 35 in good health.

V usage is TRBV11-2 and J usage is TRBJ2-1, with D unresolved. Per germline, CDR1 SGHAT and CDR2 FQNNGV. V lost 5 bases and J 7 bases, leaving 9 bases between the germline ends. CDR3 length: 12 amino acids. The CDR3 loop reads CASSNYGNEQFF. The CDR3 nucleotides read TGTGCCAGCAGCAACTACGGGAATGAGCAGTTCTTC.

The chain carries TRBV10-3 and TRBJ2-7; the match to TRBD2 covers 7 bases. The CDR3 totals 13 residues. Germline CDR1 and CDR2: ENHRY and SYGVKD. The J segment lost 6 bases and the V segment lost 2 bases, leaving 4 bases of the junction unmatched. DNA for the CDR3: TGTGCCATCAGTGAGCCGGGACTACTCGAGCAGTACTTC. The encoded protein is CAISEPGLLEQYF.

The rearrangement links TRBV6-1 to TRBJ1-1; 8 bases line up with TRBD1. The V gene end was trimmed by 6 bases and the J gene end by 6 bases; junction bases not matched to a gene: 6. The CDR3 has 13 residues. The V gene's germline CDR1 is MNHNS and CDR2 SASEGT. CDR3 protein: CASRETGAAEAFF. CDR3 coding DNA: TGTGCCAGCAGAGAGACAGGGGCGGCTGAAGCTTTCTTT.

This clone was seen a handful of times. The rearrangement uses TRBV5-4 and TRBJ1-2, with 8 bases identical to TRBD1. CDR3 length equals 13 residues. After removal of 0 bases from V and 5 bases from J, the junction contained 0 bases not matched to a gene. In germline, CDR1 is SGHNT, CDR2 YYREEE (reference sequence). This chain's CDR3 is CASSLGTGYGYTF. Here the CDR3 DNA reads TGTGCCAGCAGCTTGGGGACAGGGTATGGCTACACCTTC.